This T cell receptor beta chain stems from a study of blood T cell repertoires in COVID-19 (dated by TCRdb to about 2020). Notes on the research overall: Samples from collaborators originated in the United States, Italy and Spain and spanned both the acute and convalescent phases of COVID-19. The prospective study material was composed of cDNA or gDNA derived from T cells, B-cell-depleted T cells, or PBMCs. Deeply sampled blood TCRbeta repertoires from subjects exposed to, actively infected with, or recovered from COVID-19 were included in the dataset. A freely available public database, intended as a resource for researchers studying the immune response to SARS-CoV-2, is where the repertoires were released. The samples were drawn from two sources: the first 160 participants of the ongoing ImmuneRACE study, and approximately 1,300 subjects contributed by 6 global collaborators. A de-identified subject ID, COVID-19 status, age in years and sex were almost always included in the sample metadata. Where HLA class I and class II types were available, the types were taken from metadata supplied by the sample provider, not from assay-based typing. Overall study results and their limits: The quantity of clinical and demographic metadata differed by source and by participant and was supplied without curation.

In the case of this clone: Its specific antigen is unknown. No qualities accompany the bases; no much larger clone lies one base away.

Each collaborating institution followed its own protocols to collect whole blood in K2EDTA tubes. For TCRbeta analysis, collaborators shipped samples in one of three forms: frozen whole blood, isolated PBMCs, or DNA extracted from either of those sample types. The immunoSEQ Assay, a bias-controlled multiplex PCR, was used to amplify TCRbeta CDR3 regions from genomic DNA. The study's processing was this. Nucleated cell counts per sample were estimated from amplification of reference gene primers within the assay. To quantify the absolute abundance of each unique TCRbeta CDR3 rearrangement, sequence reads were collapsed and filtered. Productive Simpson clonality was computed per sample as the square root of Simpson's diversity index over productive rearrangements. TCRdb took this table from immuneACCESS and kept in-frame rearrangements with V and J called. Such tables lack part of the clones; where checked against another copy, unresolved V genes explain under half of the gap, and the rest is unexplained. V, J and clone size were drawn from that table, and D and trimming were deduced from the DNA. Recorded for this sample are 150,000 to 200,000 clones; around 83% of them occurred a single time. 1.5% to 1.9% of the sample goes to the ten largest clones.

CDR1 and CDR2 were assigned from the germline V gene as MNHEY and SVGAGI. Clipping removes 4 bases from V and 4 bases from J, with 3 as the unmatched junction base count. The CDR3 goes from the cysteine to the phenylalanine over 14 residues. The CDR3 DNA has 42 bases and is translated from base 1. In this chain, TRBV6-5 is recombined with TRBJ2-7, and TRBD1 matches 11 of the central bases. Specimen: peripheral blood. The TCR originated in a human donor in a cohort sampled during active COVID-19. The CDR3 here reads CASSSRDRGYEQYF. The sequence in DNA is TGTGCCAGCAGTTCCCGGGACAGGGGGTACGAGCAGTACTTC.